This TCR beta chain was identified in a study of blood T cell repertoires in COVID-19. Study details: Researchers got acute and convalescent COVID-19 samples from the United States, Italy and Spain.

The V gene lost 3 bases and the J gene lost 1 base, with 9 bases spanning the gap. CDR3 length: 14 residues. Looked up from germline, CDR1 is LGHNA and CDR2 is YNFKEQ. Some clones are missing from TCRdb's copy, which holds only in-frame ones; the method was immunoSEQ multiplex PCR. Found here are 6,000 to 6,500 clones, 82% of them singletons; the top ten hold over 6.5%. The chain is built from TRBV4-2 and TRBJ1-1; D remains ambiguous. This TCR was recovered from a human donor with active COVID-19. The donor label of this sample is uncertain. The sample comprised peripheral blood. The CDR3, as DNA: TGTGCCAGCAGCCACCCGACATCGAACACTGAAGCTTTCTTT. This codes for CASSHPTSNTEAFF.